These 28 T cell receptor beta chains came from one sample sequenced in a study of CD8 T cells in ankylosing spondylitis. Each CDR3 protein gets one entry after TCRdb re-called the 5' RACE reads with MiXCR. This repertoire shows some 38,000 distinct CDR3 sequences, 2.5% to 3.5% found once; its top ten account for 2.8%. The specimen was blood, either unsorted or a sorted T cell fraction (not recorded which). These receptors originate from a male donor with ankylosing spondylitis or in good health (not recorded which).

This clonotype was counted ten times or more. The CDR3 DNA sequence: TGTGCCAGCAACCGGGACGGAAAAGAGACCCAGTACTTC. This translates into CASNRDGKETQYF. The V and J genes are TRBV9 and TRBJ2-5; D may be TRBD1 or TRBD2 (5 bases each). V lost 6 bases, J lost 3 bases, and 12 bases lay in between. The CDR3 spans 13 residues. CDR1 is SGDLS and CDR2 is YYNGEE in the germline V gene.

This clonotype was seen many times. The CDR3 coding sequence is TGTGCCAGCGCGGTGTCGGGGGGAAAGGGGGAAGAGACCCAGTACTTC. Its translation: CASAVSGGKGEETQYF. The chain combines TRBV9 with TRBJ2-5; possibly TRBD2 for D (7 bases). V shed 7 bases and J shed 3 bases, with 22 bases lying between them. Germline V gives CDR1 SGDLS, CDR2 YYNGEE. The CDR3 covers 16 residues.

This clonotype was seen ten or more times. The chain carries TRBV9 and TRBJ1-6; tentatively, D is TRBD1 (6 bases). The V end was cut by 0 bases, the J end by 6 bases, with 10 bases between. There are 15 residues in the CDR3. Germline CDR1 reads SGDLS; CDR2 reads YYNGEE. The CDR3 spells CASSVEGGPNSPLHF. For the CDR3, the DNA is TGTGCCAGCAGCGTAGAAGGGGGGCCTAATTCACCCCTCCACTTT.

At least ten counts were recorded for this clonotype. The V call is TRBV9, the J call TRBJ2-1; no clear D. V shed 4 bases and J shed 5 bases, with 19 bases lying between them. Germline assignment: CDR1 SGDLS and CDR2 YYNGEE. The CDR3 spans 16 residues. The CDR3 is CASSPRGAALDNEQFF. The CDR3, as DNA: TGTGCCAGCAGCCCCCGCGGCGCAGCCTTAGACAATGAGCAGTTCTTC.

This clonotype was counted at least ten times. The rearrangement links TRBV9 to TRBJ2-1; D is ambiguous. This CDR3 spans 16 amino acids. Trimming removed 0 bases at V and 0 bases at J, with 10 bases between. Germline V gene lookup returns CDR1 SGDLS and CDR2 YYNGEE. The CDR3 sequence: CASSVDVESSYNEQFF. The CDR3 nucleotides read TGTGCCAGCAGCGTAGATGTGGAGAGCTCCTACAATGAGCAGTTCTTC. Full variable domain (outside the CDR3, taken from reference TRBV9 and TRBJ2-1): DSGVTQTPKHLITATGQRVTLRCSPRSGDLSVYWYQQSLDQGLQFLIQYYNGEERAKGNILERFSAQQFPDLHSELNLSSLELGDSALYFCASSVDVESSYNEQFFGPGTRLTVL.

This clonotype was found many times. The CDR3 reads CASSGPQLAGRGELFF. The CDR3 bases are TGTGCCAGCAGCGGACCGCAGCTAGCGGGACGCGGGGAGCTGTTTTTT. This chain links TRBV9 with TRBJ2-2; 9 positions match TRBD2. V dropped 3 bases and J dropped 7; count of bases not matched to a gene: 10. The CDR3 runs to 16 residues. Germline loops: CDR1 SGDLS, CDR2 YYNGEE. Together with reference TRBV9 and TRBJ2-2, the CDR3 gives the full variable domain: DSGVTQTPKHLITATGQRVTLRCSPRSGDLSVYWYQQSLDQGLQFLIQYYNGEERAKGNILERFSAQQFPDLHSELNLSSLELGDSALYFCASSGPQLAGRGELFFGEGSRLTVL.

This clonotype has a count of ten or more. This chain joins TRBV9 and TRBJ2-2; 14 bases match TRBD2. The CDR3 is made up of 16 amino acids. The V segment lost 4 bases and the J segment 7 bases; nucleotides outside the gene matches: 6. Germline V gene sequence: CDR1 SGDLS, CDR2 YYNGEE. The CDR3 loop is CASSPGLAGAYGELFF. As DNA, the CDR3 is TGTGCCAGCAGCCCGGGACTAGCGGGGGCATACGGGGAGCTGTTTTTT.

This clonotype was recorded a few times. This chain links TRBV9 with TRBJ2-6; either TRBD1 or TRBD2 may supply D (6 bases each). The CDR3 has 16 residues. Germline-derived CDR1 and CDR2 are SGDLS and YYNGEE. V was shortened by 5 bases and J by 4 bases, with 16 bases between the two germline ends. The CDR3 reads CASSRGQGSGANVLTF. CDR3 coding DNA: TGTGCCAGCAGTCGGGGGCAGGGGAGCGGGGCCAACGTCCTGACTTTC. Based on the CDR3 plus reference TRBV9 and TRBJ2-6, the full variable domain is DSGVTQTPKHLITATGQRVTLRCSPRSGDLSVYWYQQSLDQGLQFLIQYYNGEERAKGNILERFSAQQFPDLHSELNLSSLELGDSALYFCASSRGQGSGANVLTFGAGSRLTVL.

This clonotype came up a few times. This rearrangement joins TRBV9 to TRBJ2-5; 9 bases fit TRBD2. J gave up 2 bases and V 3 bases, and 5 bases lay outside the gene matches. Per the germline V gene, CDR1 is SGDLS and CDR2 is YYNGEE. The CDR3 is 15 amino acids. CDR3 region: CASSAQAGGQETQYF. The DNA of the CDR3 is TGTGCCAGCAGCGCCCAGGCGGGGGGGCAAGAGACCCAGTACTTC.

The sample holds many counts of this clonotype. The rearrangement uses TRBV19 and TRBJ2-1; the D is unclear. V was trimmed by 8 bases and J by 3 bases, leaving 8 bases between them. Germline CDR1 and CDR2: LNHDA and SQIVND (reference sequence). CDR3 length: 12 residues. CDR3 region: CASCRYYNEQFF. The CDR3 DNA follows: TGTGCCAGTTGCCGGTACTACAATGAGCAGTTCTTC.

The CDR3 sequence: CASSGWVKGNGSPLHF. Here the CDR3 DNA reads TGTGCCAGCAGCGGTTGGGTGAAGGGGAATGGTTCACCCCTCCACTTT. This sequence joins TRBV9 and TRBJ1-6; maybe TRBD1 (5 bases). The CDR3 runs to 16 residues. Per the germline V gene, CDR1 is SGDLS and CDR2 is YYNGEE. The V and J ends lost 3 bases and 9 bases respectively, with 19 bases between them.

This clonotype occurred many times. The J gene is TRBJ1-3, the V gene TRBV9; TRBD1 matches 9 bases. Germline CDR1 and CDR2: SGDLS and YYNGEE. V lost 0 bases, J lost 2 bases, and 3 bases stayed unmatched. This CDR3 has 16 amino acids. The CDR3, as DNA: TGTGCCAGCAGCGTAGAGGGACAGGGACCTGGAAACACCATATATTTT. Protein sequence: CASSVEGQGPGNTIYF.

The sample holds many counts of this clonotype. This chain links TRBV9 with TRBJ2-4; 8 bases agree with TRBD1. Germline trimming cut 3 bases from V and 8 bases from J; bases unmatched to any gene: 10. This CDR3 is 15 amino acids long. In germline, CDR1 is SGDLS, CDR2 YYNGEE. The chain's CDR3 is CASSASDRGGHIQYF. CDR3 in DNA: TGTGCCAGCAGCGCATCCGACAGGGGTGGCCACATTCAGTACTTC.

This clonotype was found many times. The chain links TRBV9 to TRBJ2-2; D call uncertain. Deletions cut 1 base from V and 5 bases from J, with 6 bases between. The germline V gene encodes CDR1 SGDLS and CDR2 YYNGEE. The length of the CDR3 is 13 residues. CDR3 amino acids: CASSVWGTGELFF. The CDR3 nucleotides are TGTGCCAGCAGCGTATGGGGAACCGGGGAGCTGTTTTTT.

The gene calls are TRBV9 and TRBJ2-5, with TRBD2 matching over 7 bases. The CDR3 loop spans 18 amino acids. Looked up from germline, CDR1 is SGDLS and CDR2 is YYNGEE. V lost 1 base, J lost 2 bases, and 14 bases stayed unmatched. CDR3 amino acids: CASSVSTPQAGKQETQYF. As DNA, the CDR3 is TGTGCCAGCAGCGTAAGCACCCCACAAGCGGGAAAGCAAGAGACCCAGTACTTC.

In its sample, this clonotype was seen a few times. Just one base apart from a much larger clone, this may be a read error. This chain joins TRBV9 and TRBJ2-3; no firm D call. Germline V gene sequence: CDR1 SGDLS, CDR2 YYNGEE. The CDR3 loop spans 13 amino acids. Trimming cost V 0 bases and J 4 bases, with 6 bases left between them. The CDR3 bases are TGTGCCAGCAGCGTAGTGGGCTCAGATACGCAGTATTTT. It is translated as CASSVVGSDTQYF.

This clonotype was counted many times. The CDR3 loop reads CASSVGGDRSPLHF. In DNA form, the CDR3 reads TGTGCCAGCAGCGTAGGAGGGGATCGGTCACCCCTCCACTTT. The chain carries TRBV9 and TRBJ1-6; a possible D gene is TRBD1 (5 bases). The CDR3 is made up of 14 amino acids. V dropped 0 bases and J dropped 10 bases, with 11 bases sitting between them. CDR1 and CDR2 (germline): SGDLS, YYNGEE.

By share, this clonotype ranks as medium-sized (0.01 to 0.1%). The chain carries TRBV9 and TRBJ2-1; D may be TRBD1 (6 bases). The CDR3 runs 14 residues. V was pared by 3 bases and J by 8 bases, with 15 bases between. Germline CDR1 reads SGDLS; CDR2 reads YYNGEE. CDR3 in DNA: TGTGCCAGCAGCGGGTTTGGGGGCTTGTATGAGCAGTTCTTC. This sequence encodes CASSGFGGLYEQFF.

This clonotype was counted at least ten times. V and J are TRBV9 and TRBJ2-5; perhaps TRBD2 as D (5 bases). The V end was cut by 3 bases, the J end by 5 bases, with 14 bases between. The germline gives CDR1 SGDLS, CDR2 YYNGEE. The CDR3 covers 14 residues. The CDR3 loop reads CASSGGPLWETQYF. As DNA, the CDR3 is TGTGCCAGCAGCGGCGGGCCATTATGGGAGACCCAGTACTTC.

This clonotype was observed many times. The chain has TRBV9 and TRBJ2-3; D remains unclear. Per germline, CDR1 SGDLS and CDR2 YYNGEE. The V and J ends lost 1 base and 0 bases respectively, with 6 bases between them. The CDR3 sequence is 14 residues long. CDR3 coding DNA: TGTGCCAGCAGCGTACAACCAAGCACAGATACGCAGTATTTT. It translates to CASSVQPSTDTQYF.

This clonotype occurred many times. The chain joins TRBV9 to TRBJ1-3, with a tentative D call TRBD1 (6 bases). CDR1 SGDLS and CDR2 YYNGEE come from the germline V gene. Trimming removed 3 bases from V and 0 bases from J, with 13 bases in between. This CDR3 spans 16 amino acids. The CDR3 loop is CASSGGTSFSGNTIYF. The DNA of the CDR3 is TGTGCCAGCAGCGGTGGGACAAGCTTCTCTGGAAACACCATATATTTT.

This clonotype was seen repeatedly, ten times or more. V gene TRBV9 combines with J gene TRBJ2-2, with 7 nucleotides matching TRBD2. J lost 2 bases, V lost 2 bases, and 3 bases had no gene match. The germline CDR1 and CDR2 sequences are SGDLS and YYNGEE. The CDR3 runs to 15 residues. The CDR3 nucleotides read TGTGCCAGCAGCGTTAGCGGGCCTAACACCGGGGAGCTGTTTTTT. Its protein product is CASSVSGPNTGELFF.

The table lists this clonotype with many counts. V usage is TRBV9 and J usage is TRBJ2-1, with 9 bases fitting TRBD1. Germline CDR1 is SGDLS and CDR2 is YYNGEE. The V and J ends lost 4 bases and 3 bases, in that order; junction bases with no gene match: 8. The CDR3 is 16 residues long. The CDR3, as DNA: TGTGCCAGCAGCCCCAGGGGGGACAGGGTCTACAATGAGCAGTTCTTC. As protein: CASSPRGDRVYNEQFF.

In this sample, this clonotype turned up many times. The rearrangement uses TRBV9 and TRBJ2-3; 10 bases line up with TRBD2. CDR1 SGDLS and CDR2 YYNGEE come from the germline V gene. The CDR3 is 14 residues long. Trimming took 2 bases from V and 8 from J; bases not matched to a gene: 5. This CDR3 reads CASSVGLALGTQYF. In nucleotides, the CDR3 is TGTGCCAGCAGCGTGGGACTAGCGTTGGGTACGCAGTATTTT.

Many counts were recorded for this clonotype. The rearrangement joins TRBV9 to TRBJ1-1; 9 nucleotides agree with TRBD1. Losses at the gene ends were 4 bases for V and 8 bases for J; bases not matched to a gene: 18. Germline values: CDR1 SGDLS, CDR2 YYNGEE. The length of the CDR3 is 17 residues. CDR3 sequence reads: CASSPSRGGGQGREAFF. CDR3 sequence (DNA): TGTGCCAGCAGCCCCTCTCGGGGGGGGGGACAGGGTAGAGAAGCTTTCTTT.

This clonotype was observed at least ten times. The rearrangement uses TRBV9 and TRBJ2-3, with 10 bases identical to TRBD2. Trimming took 0 bases from V and 3 from J; bases not matched to a gene: 7. This CDR3 comprises 17 residues. Germline V gene lookup returns CDR1 SGDLS and CDR2 YYNGEE. The CDR3 spells CASSVASLAGATDTQYF. The CDR3 DNA reads as TGTGCCAGCAGCGTAGCTTCCCTAGCGGGAGCGACAGATACGCAGTATTTT. Full variable domain (rest looked up from reference TRBV9 and TRBJ2-3): DSGVTQTPKHLITATGQRVTLRCSPRSGDLSVYWYQQSLDQGLQFLIQYYNGEERAKGNILERFSAQQFPDLHSELNLSSLELGDSALYFCASSVASLAGATDTQYFGPGTRLTVL.

In this sample, this clonotype turned up many times. J is TRBJ2-3 and V is TRBV9; unclear D gene. V lost 1 base and J 0 bases, leaving 12 bases between the germline ends. Germline-derived CDR1 and CDR2 are SGDLS and YYNGEE. CDR3 length: 16 residues. CDR3 residues: CASSVIPISSTDTQYF. DNA of the CDR3: TGTGCCAGCAGCGTAATTCCGATTTCTAGCACAGATACGCAGTATTTT. Full variable domain (outside the CDR3, taken from reference TRBV9 and TRBJ2-3): DSGVTQTPKHLITATGQRVTLRCSPRSGDLSVYWYQQSLDQGLQFLIQYYNGEERAKGNILERFSAQQFPDLHSELNLSSLELGDSALYFCASSVIPISSTDTQYFGPGTRLTVL.

In its sample, this clonotype was seen many times. This chain connects TRBV9 to TRBJ2-5; D possibly corresponds to TRBD1 (9 bases). The CDR3 sequence is 20 residues long. Trimming cost V 4 bases and J 5 bases, with 33 bases left between them. Germline-derived CDR1 and CDR2 are SGDLS and YYNGEE. For the CDR3, the DNA is TGTGCCAGCAGCTCCCGGGACAGGGTATCGGGAGGGCCTAGGGAGGAGACCCAGTACTTC. This codes for CASSSRDRVSGGPREETQYF.